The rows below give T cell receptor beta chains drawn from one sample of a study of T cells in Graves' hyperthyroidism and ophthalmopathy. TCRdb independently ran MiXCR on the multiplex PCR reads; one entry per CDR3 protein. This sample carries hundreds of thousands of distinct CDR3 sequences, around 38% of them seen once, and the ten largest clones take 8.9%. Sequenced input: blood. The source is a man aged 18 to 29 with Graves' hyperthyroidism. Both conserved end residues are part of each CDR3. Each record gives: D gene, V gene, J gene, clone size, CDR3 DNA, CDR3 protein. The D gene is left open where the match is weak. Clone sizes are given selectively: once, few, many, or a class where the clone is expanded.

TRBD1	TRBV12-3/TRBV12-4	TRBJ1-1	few	TGTGCCAGCAGTTACCCGACAGGGTCATCTGAAGCTTTCTTT	CASSYPTGSSEAFF
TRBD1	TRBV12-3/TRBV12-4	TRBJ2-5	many	TGTGCCAGCAGTTCCGACAGGGGGCGGAAGACCCAGTACTTC	CASSSDRGRKTQYF
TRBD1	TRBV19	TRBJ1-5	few	TGTGCCAGCAGATACCGGGACAGGGCCTATCAGCCCCAGCATTTT	CASRYRDRAYQPQHF
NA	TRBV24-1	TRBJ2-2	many	TGTGCCACCAGTGATTCCGGGGGCCCCACCGGGGAGCTGTTTTTT	CATSDSGGPTGELFF
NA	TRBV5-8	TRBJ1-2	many	TGTGCCAGCAGCTCGGGCGGATTCTATGGCTACACCTTC	CASSSGGFYGYTF
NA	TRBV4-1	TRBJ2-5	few	TGCGCCCCCCGGGACCGGAAAGAGACCCAGTACTTC	CAPRDRKETQYF
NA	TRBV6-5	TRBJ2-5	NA	TGTGCCAGCAGTGAAGGGGTGAGGGTGGCAGAGACCCAGTACTTC	CASSEGVRVAETQYF
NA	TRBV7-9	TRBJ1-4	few	TGTGCCAGCAGGGGACGGAATAATGAAAAACTGTTTTTT	CASRGRNNEKLFF
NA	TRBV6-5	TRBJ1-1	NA	TGTGCCAGCAGCCCCTTTAGGGTGGAGAACACTGAAGCTTTCTTT	CASSPFRVENTEAFF
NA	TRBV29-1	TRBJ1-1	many	TGCAGCGCGGAAGAGGGTGGCACTGAAGCTTTCTTT	CSAEEGGTEAFF
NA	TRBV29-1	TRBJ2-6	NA	TGCAGCGTTGAAGTCGGTGGGGCCAACGTCCTGACTTTC	CSVEVGGANVLTF
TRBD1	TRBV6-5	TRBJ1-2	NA	TGTGCCAGCAGACTTGACAGGGCCTTTGGCTACACCTTC	CASRLDRAFGYTF
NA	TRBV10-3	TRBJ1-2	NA	TGTGCCATCAGTGAGCCGGGACGCCACTATGGCTACACCTTC	CAISEPGRHYGYTF
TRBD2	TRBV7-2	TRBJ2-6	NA	TGTGCCAGCAGCTCAGTCGCGGGGGTTCCCAACGTCCTGACTTTC	CASSSVAGVPNVLTF
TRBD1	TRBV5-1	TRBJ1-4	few	TGCGCCAGCAGCCCCTGGACAGGGACGTATGAAAAACTGTTTTTT	CASSPWTGTYEKLFF
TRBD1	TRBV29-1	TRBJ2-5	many	TGCAGCTTTGCGCAGGGGGCCCAAGAGACCCAGTACTTC	CSFAQGAQETQYF
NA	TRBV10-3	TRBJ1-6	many	TGTGCCATCAGTGAATCAGGTGATTCACCCCTCCACTTT	CAISESGDSPLHF
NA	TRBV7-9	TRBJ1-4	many	TGTGCCAGCAGCTTTAGGGAGCCAGAGGAAAAACTGTTTTTT	CASSFREPEEKLFF
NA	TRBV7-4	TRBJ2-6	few	TGTGCCAGCTCGTCGGCAGGGGCTGGGGCCAACGTCCTGACTTTC	CASSSAGAGANVLTF
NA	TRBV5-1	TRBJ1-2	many	TGCGCCAGCAGCCCTGCCGGGATGGGCTATGGCTACACCTTC	CASSPAGMGYGYTF
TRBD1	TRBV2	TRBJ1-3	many	TGTGCCAGCAGTGTGGGACAGGGGAGATCTGGAAACACCATATATTTT	CASSVGQGRSGNTIYF
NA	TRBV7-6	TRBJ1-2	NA	TGTGCCAGCAGCTTAGCGCCAGGGGAAAACGGCTACACCTTC	CASSLAPGENGYTF
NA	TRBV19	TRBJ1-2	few	TGTGCCAGCAGCCAGGATGGAACATCTAACTATGGCTACACCTTC	CASSQDGTSNYGYTF